This T cell receptor (beta chain) was sequenced in a study of control samples from healthy donors and cancer patients. Generated by immunoSEQ multiplex PCR, the TCRdb table keeps only in-frame clones and is missing some. This sample carries approximately 110,000 clones, roughly nine tenths of them seen once, and the ten largest clones take 7.8%. Trimming removed 4 bases from V and 4 bases from J, with 18 bases in between. CDR1 is SGHRS and CDR2 is YFSETQ in the germline V gene. There are 15 residues in the CDR3. Material: blood. The clonotype comes from a woman aged 18-35 years in good health. V and J are TRBV5-1 and TRBJ2-7; D gene ambiguous. CDR3 nucleotide sequence: TGCGCCAGCAGCCCGGGTAGTGGCCTAGGTTACGAGCAGTACTTC. Amino acid sequence: CASSPGSGLGYEQYF. Based on the CDR3 plus reference TRBV5-1 and TRBJ2-7, the full variable domain is KAGVTQTPRYLIKTRGQQVTLSCSPISGHRSVSWYQQTPGQGLQFLFEYFSETQRNKGNFPGRFSGRQFSNSRSEMNVSTLELGDSALYLCASSPGSGLGYEQYFGPGTRLTVT.